The clone carrying this TCR beta chain is a singleton in its sample. The antigen is not known. The same CDR3 also results from other DNA sequences found in this sample. Over several immunoSEQ plates, each subset's genomic DNA was distributed in even portions. Produced via immunoSEQ multiplex PCR; TCRdb's table is partial and in-frame only. The sample carries around 2.3 million clones, 95% recorded once. Donation came from healthy HIV-negative adults that had no recent acute infections or vaccinations. The sample originates from a study of shared clonotypes between healthy human individuals. Study-level background: Per donor, CD8 memory used one plate, CD8 naive used two, CD4 memory used three and CD4 naive used three.

Study-wide findings and caveats: Generation probabilities of non-shared clonotypes were lower (relative to those shared by all four donors).

The TCR sequence derives from a man between 18 and 35 years old in good health. Sequenced material: naive CD4+ T cells sorted from blood. As to subset: CD45RA+ positively selected.

The CDR3 DNA reads TGTGCCAGCAGCGTACAAGTTCCAGATACGCAGTATTTT. Translating gives CASSVQVPDTQYF. This chain connects TRBV9 to TRBJ2-3; D not certain. Trimming took 1 base from V and 4 from J, leaving 7 bases between them. The CDR3 is 13 amino acids. Germline lookup yields CDR1 SGDLS and CDR2 YYNGEE.